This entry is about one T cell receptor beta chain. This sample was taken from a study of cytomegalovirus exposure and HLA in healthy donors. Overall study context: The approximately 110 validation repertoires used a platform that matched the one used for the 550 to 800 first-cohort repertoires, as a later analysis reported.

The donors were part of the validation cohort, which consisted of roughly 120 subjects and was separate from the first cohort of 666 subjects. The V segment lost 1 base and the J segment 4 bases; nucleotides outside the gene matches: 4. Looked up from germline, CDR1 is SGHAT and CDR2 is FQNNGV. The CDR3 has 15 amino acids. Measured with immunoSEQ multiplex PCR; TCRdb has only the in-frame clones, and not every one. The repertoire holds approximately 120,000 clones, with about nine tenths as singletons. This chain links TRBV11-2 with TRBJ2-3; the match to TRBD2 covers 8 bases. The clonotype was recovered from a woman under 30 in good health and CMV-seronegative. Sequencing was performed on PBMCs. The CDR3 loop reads CASSLGLAFSDTQYF. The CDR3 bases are TGTGCCAGCAGCTTAGGACTAGCGTTCTCAGATACGCAGTATTTT.